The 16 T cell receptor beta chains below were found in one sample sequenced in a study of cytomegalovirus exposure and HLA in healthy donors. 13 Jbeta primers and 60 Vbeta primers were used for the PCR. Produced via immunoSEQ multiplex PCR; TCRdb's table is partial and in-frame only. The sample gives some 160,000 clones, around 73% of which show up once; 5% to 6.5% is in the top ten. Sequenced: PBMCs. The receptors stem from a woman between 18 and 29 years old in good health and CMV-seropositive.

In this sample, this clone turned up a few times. CDR3 in amino acids: CASSYGGPMDQETQYF. DNA of the CDR3: TGTGCCAGCAGTTACGGGGGCCCGATGGATCAAGAGACCCAGTACTTC. J is TRBJ2-5 and V is TRBV6-6, with D tentatively TRBD1 (6 bases). Between the trimmed V and J ends, which lost 2 bases and 2 bases, there was a span of 15 bases. The CDR3 loop spans 16 amino acids. CDR1 and CDR2 (germline): MNHNY, SVGAGI (reference sequence).

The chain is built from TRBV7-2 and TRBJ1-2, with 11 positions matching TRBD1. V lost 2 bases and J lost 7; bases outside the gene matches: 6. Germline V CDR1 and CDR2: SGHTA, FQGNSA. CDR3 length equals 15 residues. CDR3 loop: CASSLKGQGARGYTF. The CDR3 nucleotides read TGTGCCAGCAGCTTAAAAGGACAGGGGGCTCGTGGCTACACCTTC.

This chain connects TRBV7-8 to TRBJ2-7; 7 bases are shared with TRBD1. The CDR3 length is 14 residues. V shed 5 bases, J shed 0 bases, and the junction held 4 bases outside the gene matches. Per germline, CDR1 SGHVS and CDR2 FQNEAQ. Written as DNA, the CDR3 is TGTGCCAGCAGCCAGACAGGGAGCTCCTACGAGCAGTACTTC. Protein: CASSQTGSSYEQYF.

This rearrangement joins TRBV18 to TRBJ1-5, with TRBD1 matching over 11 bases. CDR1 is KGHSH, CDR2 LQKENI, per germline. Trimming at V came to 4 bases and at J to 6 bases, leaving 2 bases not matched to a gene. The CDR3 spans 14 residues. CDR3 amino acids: CASSRGTGGQPQHF. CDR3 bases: TGTGCCAGCTCACGAGGGACAGGGGGTCAGCCCCAGCATTTT.

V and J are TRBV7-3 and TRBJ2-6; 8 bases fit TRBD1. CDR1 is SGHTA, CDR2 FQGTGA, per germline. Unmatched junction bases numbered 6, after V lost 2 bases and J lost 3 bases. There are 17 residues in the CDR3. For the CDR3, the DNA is TGTGCCAGCAGCTTATCCGGGACAGGCAGTGGGGCCAACGTCCTGACTTTC. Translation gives CASSLSGTGSGANVLTF.

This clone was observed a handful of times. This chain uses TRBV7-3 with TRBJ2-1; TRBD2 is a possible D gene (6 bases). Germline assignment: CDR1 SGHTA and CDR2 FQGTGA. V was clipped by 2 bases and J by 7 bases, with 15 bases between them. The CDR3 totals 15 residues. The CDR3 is CASSLDAYSGNEQFF. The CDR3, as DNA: TGTGCCAGCAGCTTAGATGCCTATAGCGGAAATGAGCAGTTCTTC.

The CDR3 DNA reads TGTGCCGCGGGGGCATCGAACACCGGGGAGCTGTTTTTT. It codes for CAAGASNTGELFF. The chain combines TRBV5-4 with TRBJ2-2, with a weak D call TRBD2 (7 bases). The CDR3 loop spans 13 amino acids. The V end was cut by 10 bases, the J end by 0 bases, with 10 bases between. Germline V lookup: CDR1 SGHNT, CDR2 YYREEE (reference sequence). Full variable domain (missing parts from reference TRBV5-4 and TRBJ2-2): ETGVTQSPTHLIKTRGQQVTLRCSSQSGHNTVSWYQQALGQGPQFIFQYYREEENGRGNFPPRFSGLQFPNYSSELNVNALELDDSALYLCAAGASNTGELFFGEGSRLTVL.

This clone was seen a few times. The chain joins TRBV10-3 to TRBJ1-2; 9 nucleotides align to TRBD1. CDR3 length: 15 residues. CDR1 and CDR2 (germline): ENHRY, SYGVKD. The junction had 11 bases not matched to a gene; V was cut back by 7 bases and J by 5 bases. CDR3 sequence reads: CAITGGTGTSYGYTF. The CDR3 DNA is TGTGCCATCACTGGCGGGACAGGGACGAGTTATGGCTACACCTTC.

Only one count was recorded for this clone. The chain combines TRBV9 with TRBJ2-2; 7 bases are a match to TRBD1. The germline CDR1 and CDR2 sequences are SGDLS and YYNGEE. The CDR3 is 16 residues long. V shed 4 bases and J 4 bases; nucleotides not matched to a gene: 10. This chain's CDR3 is CASSPPDRFSTGELFF. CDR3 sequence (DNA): TGTGCCAGCAGCCCCCCGGACAGGTTCTCCACCGGGGAGCTGTTTTTT.

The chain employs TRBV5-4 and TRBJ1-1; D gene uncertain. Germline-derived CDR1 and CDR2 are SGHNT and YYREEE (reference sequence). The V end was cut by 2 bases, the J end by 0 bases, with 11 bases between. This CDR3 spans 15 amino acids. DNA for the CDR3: TGTGCCAGCAGCTTTCGCCAAGACATGAACACTGAAGCTTTCTTT. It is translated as CASSFRQDMNTEAFF. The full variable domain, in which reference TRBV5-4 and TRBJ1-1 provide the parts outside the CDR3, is ETGVTQSPTHLIKTRGQQVTLRCSSQSGHNTVSWYQQALGQGPQFIFQYYREEENGRGNFPPRFSGLQFPNYSSELNVNALELDDSALYLCASSFRQDMNTEAFFGQGTRLTVV.

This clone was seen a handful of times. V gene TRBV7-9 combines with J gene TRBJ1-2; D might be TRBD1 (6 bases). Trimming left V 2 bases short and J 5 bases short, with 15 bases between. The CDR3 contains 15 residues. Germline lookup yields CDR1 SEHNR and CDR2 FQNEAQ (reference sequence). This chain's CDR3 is CASSLIQTGPYGYTF. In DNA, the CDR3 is TGTGCCAGCAGCTTAATTCAGACAGGACCATATGGCTACACCTTC. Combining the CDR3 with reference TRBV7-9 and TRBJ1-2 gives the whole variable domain DTGVSQNPRHKITKRGQNVTFRCDPISEHNRLYWYRQTLGQGPEFLTYFQNEAQLEKSRLLSDRFSAERPKGSFSTLEIQRTEQGDSAMYLCASSLIQTGPYGYTFGSGTRLTVV.

As DNA, the CDR3 is TGCGCCAGCAGCTTCGGCGGGAACACTGAAGCTTTCTTT. Protein: CASSFGGNTEAFF. The chain recombines TRBV5-1 with TRBJ1-1, with no clear D. Per the germline V gene, CDR1 is SGHRS and CDR2 is YFSETQ. The CDR3 extends over 13 amino acids. V was trimmed by 2 bases and J by 1 base, leaving 6 bases between them.

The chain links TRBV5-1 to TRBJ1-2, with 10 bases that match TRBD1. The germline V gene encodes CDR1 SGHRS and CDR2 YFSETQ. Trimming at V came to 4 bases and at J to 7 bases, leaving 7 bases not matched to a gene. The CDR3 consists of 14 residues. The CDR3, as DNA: TGCGCCAGCAGCCCGGGGGGACAGGGGTCTGGCTACACCTTC. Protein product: CASSPGGQGSGYTF.

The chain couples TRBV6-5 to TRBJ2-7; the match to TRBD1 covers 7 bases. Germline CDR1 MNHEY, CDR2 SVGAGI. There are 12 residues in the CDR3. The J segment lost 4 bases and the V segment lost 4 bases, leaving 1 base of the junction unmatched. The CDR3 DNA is TGTGCCAGCAGTTTACAGGGGTACGAGCAGTACTTC. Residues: CASSLQGYEQYF.

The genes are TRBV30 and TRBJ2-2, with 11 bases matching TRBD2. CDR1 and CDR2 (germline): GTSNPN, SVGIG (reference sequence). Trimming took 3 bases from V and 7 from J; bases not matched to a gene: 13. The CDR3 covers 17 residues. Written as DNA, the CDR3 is TGTGCCTGGAGACAGGGTAGCGGGGGGGCGAATGTCGGGGAGCTGTTTTTT. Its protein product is CAWRQGSGGANVGELFF.

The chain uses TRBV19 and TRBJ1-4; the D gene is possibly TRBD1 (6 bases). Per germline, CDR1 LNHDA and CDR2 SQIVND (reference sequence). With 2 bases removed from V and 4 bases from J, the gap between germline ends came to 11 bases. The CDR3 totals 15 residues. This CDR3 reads CASSIRTAFNEKLFF. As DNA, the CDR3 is TGTGCCAGTAGTATAAGGACAGCTTTTAATGAAAAACTGTTTTTT.